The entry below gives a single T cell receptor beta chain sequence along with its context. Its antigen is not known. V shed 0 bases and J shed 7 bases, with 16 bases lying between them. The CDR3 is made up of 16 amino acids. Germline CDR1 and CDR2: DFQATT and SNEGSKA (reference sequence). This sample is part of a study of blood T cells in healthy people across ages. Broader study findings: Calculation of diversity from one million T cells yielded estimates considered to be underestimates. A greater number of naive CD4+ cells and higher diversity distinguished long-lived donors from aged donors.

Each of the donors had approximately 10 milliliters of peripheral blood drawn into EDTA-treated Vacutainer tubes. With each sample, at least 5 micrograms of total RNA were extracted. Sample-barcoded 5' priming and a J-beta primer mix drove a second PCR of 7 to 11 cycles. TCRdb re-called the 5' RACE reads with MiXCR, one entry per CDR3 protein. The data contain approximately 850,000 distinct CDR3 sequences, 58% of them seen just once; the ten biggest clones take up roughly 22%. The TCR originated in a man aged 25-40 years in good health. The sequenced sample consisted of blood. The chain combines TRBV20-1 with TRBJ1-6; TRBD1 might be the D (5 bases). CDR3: CSAREAGAGWNSPLHF. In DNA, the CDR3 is TGCAGTGCTAGAGAGGCTGGGGCAGGGTGGAATTCACCCCTCCACTTT.